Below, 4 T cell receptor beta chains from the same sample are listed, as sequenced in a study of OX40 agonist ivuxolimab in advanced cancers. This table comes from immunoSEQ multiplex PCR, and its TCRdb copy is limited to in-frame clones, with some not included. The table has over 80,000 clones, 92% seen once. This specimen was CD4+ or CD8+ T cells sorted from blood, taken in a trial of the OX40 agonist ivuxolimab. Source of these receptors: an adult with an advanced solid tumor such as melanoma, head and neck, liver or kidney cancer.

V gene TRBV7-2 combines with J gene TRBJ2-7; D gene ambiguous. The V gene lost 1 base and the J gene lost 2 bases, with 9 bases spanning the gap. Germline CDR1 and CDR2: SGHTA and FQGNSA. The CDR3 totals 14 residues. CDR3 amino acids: CASSLEWGTYEQYF. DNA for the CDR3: TGTGCCAGCAGCTTAGAGTGGGGTACCTACGAGCAGTACTTC. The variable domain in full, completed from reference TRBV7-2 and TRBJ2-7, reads GAGVSQSPSNKVTEKGKDVELRCDPISGHTALYWYRQSLGQGLEFLIYFQGNSAPDKSGLPSDRFSAERTGGSVSTLTIQRTQQEDSAVYLCASSLEWGTYEQYFGPGTRLTVT.

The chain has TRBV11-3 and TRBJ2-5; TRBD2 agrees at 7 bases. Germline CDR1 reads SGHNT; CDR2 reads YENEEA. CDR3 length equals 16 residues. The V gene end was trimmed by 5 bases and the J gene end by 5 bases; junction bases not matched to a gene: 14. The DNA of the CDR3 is TGTGCCAGCAGCCCCCCGGCGGGAGTCTTTACGGAGACCCAGTACTTC. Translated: CASSPPAGVFTETQYF.

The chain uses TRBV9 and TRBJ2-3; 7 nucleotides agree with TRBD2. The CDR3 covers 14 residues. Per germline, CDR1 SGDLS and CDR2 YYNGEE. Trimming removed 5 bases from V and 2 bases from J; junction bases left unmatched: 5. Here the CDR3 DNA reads TGTGCCAGCAGACCGGGACTACCCACAGATACGCAGTATTTT. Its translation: CASRPGLPTDTQYF.

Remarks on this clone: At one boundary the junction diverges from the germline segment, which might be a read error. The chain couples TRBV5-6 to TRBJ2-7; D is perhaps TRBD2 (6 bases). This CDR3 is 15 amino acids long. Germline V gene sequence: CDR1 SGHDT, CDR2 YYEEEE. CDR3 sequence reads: CTSSLTSLSSYEQYF. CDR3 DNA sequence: TGTACCAGCAGCTTGACTAGTCTCAGTTCCTACGAGCAGTACTTC.